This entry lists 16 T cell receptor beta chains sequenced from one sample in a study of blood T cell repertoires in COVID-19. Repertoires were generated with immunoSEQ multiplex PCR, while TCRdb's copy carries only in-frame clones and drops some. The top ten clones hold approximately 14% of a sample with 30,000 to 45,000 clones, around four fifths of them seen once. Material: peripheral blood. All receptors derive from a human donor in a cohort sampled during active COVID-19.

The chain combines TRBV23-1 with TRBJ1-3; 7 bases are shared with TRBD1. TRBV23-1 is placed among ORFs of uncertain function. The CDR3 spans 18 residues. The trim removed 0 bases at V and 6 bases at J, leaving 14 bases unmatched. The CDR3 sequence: CASSQSKPKGARENTIYF. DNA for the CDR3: TGCGCCAGCAGTCAATCGAAGCCAAAGGGGGCGCGCGAAAACACCATATATTTT.

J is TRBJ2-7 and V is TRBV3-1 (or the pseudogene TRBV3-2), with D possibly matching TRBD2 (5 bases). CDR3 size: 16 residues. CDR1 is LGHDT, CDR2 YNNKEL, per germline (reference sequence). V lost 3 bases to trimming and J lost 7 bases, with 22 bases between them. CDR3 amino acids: CASSHYTRPRPGEQYF. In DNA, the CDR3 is TGTGCCAGCAGCCATTACACGCGGCCCAGGCCGGGGGAGCAGTACTTC.

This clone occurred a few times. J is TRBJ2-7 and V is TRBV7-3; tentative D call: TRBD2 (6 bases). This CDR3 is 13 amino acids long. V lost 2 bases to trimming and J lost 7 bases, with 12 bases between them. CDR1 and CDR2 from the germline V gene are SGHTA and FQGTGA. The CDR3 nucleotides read TGTGCCAGCAGCTTAGGAGGGGCCGGGGAGCAGTACTTC. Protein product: CASSLGGAGEQYF. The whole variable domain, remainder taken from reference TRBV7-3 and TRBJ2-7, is GAGVSQTPSNKVTEKGKYVELRCDPISGHTALYWYRQSLGQGPEFLIYFQGTGAADDSGLPNDRFFAVRPEGSVSTLKIQRTERGDSAVYLCASSLGGAGEQYFGPGTRLTVT.

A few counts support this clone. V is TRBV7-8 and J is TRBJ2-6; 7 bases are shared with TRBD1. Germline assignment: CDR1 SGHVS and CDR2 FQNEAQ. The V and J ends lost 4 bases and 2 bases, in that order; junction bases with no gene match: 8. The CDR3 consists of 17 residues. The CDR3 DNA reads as TGTGCCAGCAGCTCCAACCTACAGGGGCCTGGGGCCAACGTCCTGACTTTC. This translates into CASSSNLQGPGANVLTF.

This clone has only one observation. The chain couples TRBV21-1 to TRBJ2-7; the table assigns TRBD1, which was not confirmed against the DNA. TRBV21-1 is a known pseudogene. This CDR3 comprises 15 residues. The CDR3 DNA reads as TGTGCCAGCAGGGGCACTGGGGGACACTTCTACGAGCAGTACTTC. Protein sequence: CASRGTGGHFYEQYF.

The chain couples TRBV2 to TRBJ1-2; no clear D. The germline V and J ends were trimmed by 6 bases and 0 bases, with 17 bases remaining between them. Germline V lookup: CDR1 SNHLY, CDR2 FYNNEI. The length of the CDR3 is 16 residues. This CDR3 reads CASSPTRVKTNYGYTF. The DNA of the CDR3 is TGTGCCAGCAGCCCAACCCGGGTAAAAACTAACTATGGCTACACCTTC.

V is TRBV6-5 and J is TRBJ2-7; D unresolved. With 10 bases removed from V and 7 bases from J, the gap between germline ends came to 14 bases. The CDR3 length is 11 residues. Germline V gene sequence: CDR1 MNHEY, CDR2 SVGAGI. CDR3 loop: CATARLEEQYF. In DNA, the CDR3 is TGTGCCACTGCACGCCTGGAGGAGCAGTACTTC.

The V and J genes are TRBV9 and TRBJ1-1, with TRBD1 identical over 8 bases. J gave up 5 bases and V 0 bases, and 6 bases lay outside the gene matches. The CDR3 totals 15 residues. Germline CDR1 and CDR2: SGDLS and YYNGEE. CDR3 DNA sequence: TGTGCCAGCAGCGTAGGATCACAGGGGGAAACTGAAGCTTTCTTT. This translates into CASSVGSQGETEAFF.

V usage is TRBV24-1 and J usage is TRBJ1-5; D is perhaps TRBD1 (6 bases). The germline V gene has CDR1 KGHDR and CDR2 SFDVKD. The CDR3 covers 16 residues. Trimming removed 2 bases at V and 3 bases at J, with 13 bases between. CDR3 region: CATSDSLGALNQPQHF. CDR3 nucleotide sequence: TGTGCCACCAGTGATTCCCTGGGGGCCCTCAATCAGCCCCAGCATTTT.

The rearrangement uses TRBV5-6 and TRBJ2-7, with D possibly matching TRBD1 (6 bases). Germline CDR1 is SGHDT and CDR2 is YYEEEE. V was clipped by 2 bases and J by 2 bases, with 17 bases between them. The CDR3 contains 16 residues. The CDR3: CASSFQGKLIAYEQYF. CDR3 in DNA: TGTGCCAGCAGCTTCCAGGGGAAATTAATCGCCTACGAGCAGTACTTC.

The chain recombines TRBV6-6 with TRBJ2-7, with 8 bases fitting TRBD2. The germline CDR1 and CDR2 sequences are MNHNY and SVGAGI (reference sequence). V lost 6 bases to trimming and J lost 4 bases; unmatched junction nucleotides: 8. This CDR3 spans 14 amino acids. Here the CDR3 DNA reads TGTGCCAGCAGAAACCCGGGGGGGCAATACGAGCAGTACTTC. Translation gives CASRNPGGQYEQYF.

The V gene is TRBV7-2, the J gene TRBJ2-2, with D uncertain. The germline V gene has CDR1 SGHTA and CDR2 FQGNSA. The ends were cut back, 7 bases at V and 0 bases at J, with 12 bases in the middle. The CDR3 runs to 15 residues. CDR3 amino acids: CASTKTGTNTGELFF. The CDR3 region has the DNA TGTGCCAGCACCAAGACGGGTACGAACACCGGGGAGCTGTTTTTT. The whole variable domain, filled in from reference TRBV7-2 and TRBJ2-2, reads GAGVSQSPSNKVTEKGKDVELRCDPISGHTALYWYRQSLGQGLEFLIYFQGNSAPDKSGLPSDRFSAERTGGSVSTLTIQRTQQEDSAVYLCASTKTGTNTGELFFGEGSRLTVL.

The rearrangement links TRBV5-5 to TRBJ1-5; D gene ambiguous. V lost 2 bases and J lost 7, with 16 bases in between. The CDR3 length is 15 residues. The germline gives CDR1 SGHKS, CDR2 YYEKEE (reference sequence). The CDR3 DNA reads TGTGCCAGCAGCTTCCTCGGGGTACCGGGACAGCCCCAGCATTTT. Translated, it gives CASSFLGVPGQPQHF.

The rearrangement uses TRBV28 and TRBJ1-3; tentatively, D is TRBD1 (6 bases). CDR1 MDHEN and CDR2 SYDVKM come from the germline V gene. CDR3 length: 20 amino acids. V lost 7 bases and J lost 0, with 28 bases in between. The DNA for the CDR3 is TGTGCCAGCACCGCGTCTTCTTGGGCTCACAGGGAGCCCTCTGGAAACACCATATATTTT. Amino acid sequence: CASTASSWAHREPSGNTIYF.

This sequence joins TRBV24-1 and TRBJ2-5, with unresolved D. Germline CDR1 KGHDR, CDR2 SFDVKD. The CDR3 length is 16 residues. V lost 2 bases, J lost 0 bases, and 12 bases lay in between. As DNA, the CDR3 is TGTGCCACCAGTGATTCCCAAGCTACCTACCAAGAGACCCAGTACTTC. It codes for CATSDSQATYQETQYF.

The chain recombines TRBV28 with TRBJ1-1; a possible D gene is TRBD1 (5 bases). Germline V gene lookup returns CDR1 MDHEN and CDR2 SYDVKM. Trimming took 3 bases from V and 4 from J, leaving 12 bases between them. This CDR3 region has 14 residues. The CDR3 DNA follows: TGTGCCAGCAGTTTCGGGCGGCAGGGCACTGAAGCTTTCTTT. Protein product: CASSFGRQGTEAFF.